The entry below describes one T cell receptor (beta chain). The record originates from a study of early T cells in non-severe SARS-CoV-2 infection. Each CDR3 protein is one row after TCRdb ran MiXCR on the 5' RACE reads. The repertoire includes around 94,000 distinct CDR3 sequences, around 14% of them detected once, and about 6% sits in the top ten. Germline assignment: CDR1 LNHNV and CDR2 YYDKDF (reference sequence). V lost 8 bases and J 5 bases, leaving 12 bases between the germline ends. The CDR3 has 12 amino acids. The rearrangement joins TRBV15 to TRBJ1-1, with D possibly TRBD1 on 5 matching bases. The material sequenced was whole blood. This sequence originates from an adult who was a healthcare worker with PCR-confirmed SARS-CoV-2 infection or an uninfected control (not recorded which). CDR3 sequence: CATAGGRTEAFF. For the CDR3, the DNA is TGTGCCACCGCGGGGGGAAGGACTGAAGCTTTCTTT. Supplemented by reference TRBV15 and TRBJ1-1, the full variable domain reads DAMVIQNPRYQVTQFGKPVTLSCSQTLNHNVMYWYQQKSSQAPKLLFHYYDKDFNNEADTPDNFQSRRPNTSFCFLDIRSPGLGDTAMYLCATAGGRTEAFFGQGTRLTVV.